This TCR beta chain is from a study of T cells after posttransplantation cyclophosphamide. At least ten counts were recorded for this clone. What it binds is not known. This related bone marrow graft donor gave peripheral blood on the day of marrow donation. Sequenced by immunoSEQ multiplex PCR; TCRdb stores in-frame clones only, minus some. The sample shows 10,000 to 15,000 clones, none of them appearing just once. The CDR3 loop spans 13 amino acids. The ends were cut back, 6 bases at V and 9 bases at J, with 15 bases in the middle. Study results and caveats: Recipient CMV seropositivity and CMV reactivation strongly tracked TRB clonality.

V is TRBV12-3 or TRBV12-4 and J is TRBJ2-1; possibly TRBD1 for D (5 bases). The sequence came from a woman between 40 and 55 years old in good health, CMV-negative, and a related stem cell transplant donor. Specimen: PBMCs. CDR3 loop: CASRRQSLGEQFF. The CDR3 DNA reads TGTGCCAGCAGGCGACAGTCCCTGGGTGAGCAGTTCTTC.